Each of the 10 T cell receptor beta chains below was sequenced from the same sample in a study of blood T cell repertoires in COVID-19. Measured with immunoSEQ multiplex PCR; TCRdb has only the in-frame clones, and not every one. The sample consists of 250,000 to 300,000 clones, roughly 80% of them appearing once. Sequencing used PBMCs or T cells enriched from blood (not recorded which). The receptors were gathered from a man aged 35 to 55 who had been exposed to COVID-19.

The J gene is TRBJ2-7, the V gene TRBV2, with D unclear. V was cut by 1 base and J by 5 bases, with 12 bases left in between. Per germline, CDR1 SNHLY and CDR2 FYNNEI. CDR3 length equals 14 residues. The CDR3 coding sequence is TGTGCCAGCAGTGAAGGGTCCCTTAGAGACGAGCAGTACTTC. It translates to CASSEGSLRDEQYF.

This chain uses TRBV28 with TRBJ2-7; tentatively, D is TRBD2 (6 bases). CDR1 MDHEN and CDR2 SYDVKM come from the germline V gene. V dropped 2 bases and J dropped 5 bases, with 13 bases sitting between them. This CDR3 has 14 amino acids. In DNA form, the CDR3 reads TGTGCCAGCAGTTTAGCAGGGAGGAAGGACGAGCAGTACTTC. This gives the protein CASSLAGRKDEQYF.

V is TRBV2 and J is TRBJ1-2, with 8 bases fitting TRBD1. V trimming: 2 bases; J trimming: 7 bases; junction bases outside the gene matches: 18. Germline-derived CDR1 and CDR2 are SNHLY and FYNNEI. This CDR3 is 18 amino acids long. The CDR3 loop is CASSERVSVGTGASGYTF. CDR3 coding DNA: TGTGCCAGCAGTGAACGAGTCTCGGTAGGGACAGGTGCGTCTGGCTACACCTTC. The full variable domain, completed using reference TRBV2 and TRBJ1-2, is EPEVTQTPSHQVTQMGQEVILRCVPISNHLYFYWYRQILGQKVEFLVSFYNNEISEKSEIFDDQFSVERPDGSNFTLKIRSTKLEDSAMYFCASSERVSVGTGASGYTFGSGTRLTVV.

The chain links TRBV7-9 to TRBJ2-7, with 7 positions matching TRBD2. CDR1 is SEHNR, CDR2 FQNEAQ, per germline (reference sequence). The CDR3 is 17 residues long. With V trimmed by 4 bases and J by 3 bases, 15 bases remained unmatched. The CDR3, as DNA: TGTGCCAGCAGCTCCCCCCACAGCGGGACTTACATCTACGAGCAGTACTTC. Its protein is CASSSPHSGTYIYEQYF.

The rearrangement links TRBV3-1 (or the pseudogene TRBV3-2) to TRBJ1-6; D gene uncertain. Trimming removed 7 bases from V and 10 bases from J, with 14 bases in between. CDR3 length: 13 residues. The V gene's germline CDR1 is LGHDT and CDR2 YNNKEL (reference sequence). Written as DNA, the CDR3 is TGTGCCAGCAAAGGAGACCAAGCGTCACCCCTCCACTTT. It is translated as CASKGDQASPLHF.

This sequence joins TRBV6-1 and TRBJ2-5; TRBD2 agrees at 10 bases. This CDR3 is 16 amino acids long. J was trimmed by 4 bases and V by 4 bases; bases with no gene match: 9. CDR1 and CDR2 (germline): MNHNS, SASEGT. CDR3 DNA: TGTGCCAGCAGTGGATCTAGCGGGAGAGTAGTAGAGACCCAGTACTTC. Translating gives CASSGSSGRVVETQYF.

This clone occurred once. The chain links TRBV6-5 to TRBJ2-5, with 8 bases fitting TRBD1. V shed 5 bases, J shed 5 bases, and the junction held 4 bases outside the gene matches. The CDR3 length is 13 residues. The germline V gene has CDR1 MNHEY and CDR2 SVGAGI. The CDR3 loop reads CASSPQGAETQYF. For the CDR3, the DNA is TGTGCCAGCAGTCCCCAGGGGGCGGAGACCCAGTACTTC.

The rearrangement links TRBV5-1 to TRBJ2-3; possibly TRBD2 for D (5 bases). The CDR3 contains 15 residues. The germline V and J ends were trimmed by 1 base and 2 bases, with 11 bases remaining between them. Germline assignment: CDR1 SGHRS and CDR2 YFSETQ. The CDR3 loop reads CASSLRGTDTDTQYF. CDR3 in DNA: TGCGCCAGCAGCTTGCGGGGAACGGACACAGATACGCAGTATTTT.

The rearrangement uses TRBV10-3 and TRBJ2-1; TRBD2 aligns across 10 bases. Germline lookup yields CDR1 ENHRY and CDR2 SYGVKD. This CDR3 is 14 amino acids long. Trimming at V came to 11 bases and at J to 5 bases, leaving 9 bases not matched to a gene. CDR3 nucleotides: TGTGCCGCCGAAAGCGGGAGGGGAAACAATGAGCAGTTCTTC. Protein: CAAESGRGNNEQFF.

This chain joins TRBV7-3 and TRBJ2-1; 12 positions agree with TRBD2. CDR3 length: 17 residues. V trimming: 6 bases; J trimming: 8 bases; junction bases outside the gene matches: 14. CDR1 SGHTA and CDR2 FQGTGA come from the germline V gene. In DNA form, the CDR3 reads TGTGCCAGCAGTCCTCCGTCACTAGCGGGAGGAGCCCATGAGCAGTTCTTC. Amino acid sequence: CASSPPSLAGGAHEQFF.